Listed here are 14 T cell receptor beta chains from one sample, sequenced in a study of CD8+CD57+ T cells in acquired aplastic anemia. Using genomic DNA as the template, TCR beta VDJ and CDR3 profiling was carried out. One entry per CDR3 protein results from TCRdb running MiXCR on the reads. The sample includes 100,000 to 150,000 distinct CDR3 sequences, around 48% seen only once; the top ten take 2.5% to 3%. The sample comprised sorted CD4+, CD8+, or CD8+CD57+ T cells (not recorded which) from PBMCs. Every receptor here comes from a human donor in good health, serving as a control.

This clonotype has a count of ten or more. V usage is TRBV2 and J usage is TRBJ1-5; maybe TRBD1 (6 bases). The CDR3 spans 15 residues. Germline CDR1 reads SNHLY; CDR2 reads FYNNEI. The ends were cut back, 5 bases at V and 0 bases at J, with 11 bases in the middle. The CDR3 spells CASSSEGVSNQPQHF. The CDR3 DNA reads as TGTGCCAGCAGTTCGGAGGGGGTTAGCAATCAGCCCCAGCATTTT.

This clonotype was detected a few times. This chain uses TRBV10-2 with TRBJ2-7; D unclear. Germline V gene lookup returns CDR1 WSHSY and CDR2 SAAADI. The CDR3 runs to 12 residues. The V and J ends lost 7 bases and 2 bases respectively, with 9 bases between them. Written as DNA, the CDR3 is TGCGCCAGCAATGAAGCCCCCTACGAGCAGTACTTC. Protein sequence: CASNEAPYEQYF.

This clonotype was recorded many times. The chain has TRBV24-1 and TRBJ2-3; D is undetermined. Germline V gene data show CDR1 as KGHDR and CDR2 as SFDVKD. Between the trimmed V and J ends, which lost 5 bases and 3 bases, there was a span of 5 bases. The CDR3 spans 12 residues. The CDR3 is CATSGGTDTQYF. For the CDR3, the DNA is TGTGCCACCAGTGGGGGTACAGATACGCAGTATTTT.

This clonotype appeared many times. This chain uses TRBV9 with TRBJ1-5; unclear D gene. Germline lookup yields CDR1 SGDLS and CDR2 YYNGEE. The V end was cut by 0 bases, the J end by 2 bases, with 6 bases between. CDR3 length equals 14 residues. CDR3 sequence (DNA): TGTGCCAGCAGCGTAGGTGGTGGCAATCAGCCCCAGCATTTT. Protein: CASSVGGGNQPQHF. The whole variable domain, filled in from reference TRBV9 and TRBJ1-5, reads DSGVTQTPKHLITATGQRVTLRCSPRSGDLSVYWYQQSLDQGLQFLIQYYNGEERAKGNILERFSAQQFPDLHSELNLSSLELGDSALYFCASSVGGGNQPQHFGDGTRLSIL.

This chain connects TRBV2 to TRBJ2-5; D is uncertain. This CDR3 spans 13 amino acids. Germline CDR1 reads SNHLY; CDR2 reads FYNNEI. V shed 7 bases and J shed 0 bases, with 9 bases lying between them. In nucleotides, the CDR3 is TGTGCCAGCATTCGCGACCACCAAGAGACCCAGTACTTC. It specifies CASIRDHQETQYF.

This clonotype has ten or more counts. The chain links TRBV20-1 to TRBJ2-5; perhaps TRBD2 as D (7 bases). V was trimmed by 7 bases and J by 4 bases, leaving 19 bases between them. The CDR3 spans 14 residues. In germline, CDR1 is DFQATT, CDR2 SNEGSKA (reference sequence). CDR3 bases: TGCAGTGTTACGGGGGGCCCGCTTTTAGAGACCCAGTACTTC. It codes for CSVTGGPLLETQYF.

This clonotype was detected a few times. The CDR3 DNA sequence: TGTGCCAGTCGAGCGGGGCGGGGTACGCAGTATTTT. Translation: CASRAGRGTQYF. This rearrangement joins TRBV2 to TRBJ2-3; TRBD2 matches 7 bases. This CDR3 region has 12 residues. Germline CDR1 SNHLY, CDR2 FYNNEI. With V trimmed by 9 bases and J by 8 bases, 8 bases remained unmatched.

The V call is TRBV5-1, the J call TRBJ2-7; D remains ambiguous. Trimming took 1 base from V and 5 from J, leaving 16 bases between them. The germline gives CDR1 SGHRS, CDR2 YFSETQ. This CDR3 comprises 15 residues. CDR3 nucleotide sequence: TGCGCCAGCAGCTTGTTGTCGGAGCCCCCTGACGAGCAGTACTTC. It is translated as CASSLLSEPPDEQYF. The variable domain in full, with the rest retrieved from reference TRBV5-1 and TRBJ2-7, is KAGVTQTPRYLIKTRGQQVTLSCSPISGHRSVSWYQQTPGQGLQFLFEYFSETQRNKGNFPGRFSGRQFSNSRSEMNVSTLELGDSALYLCASSLLSEPPDEQYFGPGTRLTVT.

This clonotype was picked up many times. CDR3 sequence (DNA): TGTGCCAGCAGTGAAGGACCTAGCGGGGGAACTAGCACAGATACGCAGTATTTT. Translated, it gives CASSEGPSGGTSTDTQYF. The chain employs TRBV2 and TRBJ2-3; 10 bases match TRBD2. Germline-derived CDR1 and CDR2 are SNHLY and FYNNEI. This CDR3 region has 18 residues. V shed 1 base, J shed 0 bases, and the junction held 7 bases outside the gene matches.

The CDR3 loop reads CASSQPGQELYGYTF. The DNA for the CDR3 is TGCGCCAGCAGTCAGCCTGGACAGGAACTATATGGCTACACCTTC. The gene calls are TRBV10-2 and TRBJ1-2, with TRBD1 matching 7 bases. With 5 bases clipped from V and 5 bases from J, the junction kept 11 bases outside the gene matches. The CDR3 loop spans 15 amino acids. Germline V lookup: CDR1 WSHSY, CDR2 SAAADI.

The sample holds one count of this clonotype. This chain links TRBV19 with TRBJ1-2, with a tentative D call TRBD1 (6 bases). Trimming pared 10 bases from V and 6 bases from J, leaving 18 bases between. The CDR3 length is 13 residues. CDR1 and CDR2 (germline): LNHDA, SQIVND (reference sequence). In DNA form, the CDR3 reads TGTGCCACCGGACAGAATAATCTACATGGCTACACCTTC. Amino acids: CATGQNNLHGYTF.

In this sample, this clonotype is medium-sized (0.01 to 0.1%). The chain recombines TRBV15 with TRBJ2-5, with D tentatively TRBD2 (5 bases). This CDR3 has 12 residues. The V gene lost 1 base and the J gene lost 5 bases, with 5 bases spanning the gap. Germline CDR1 LNHNV, CDR2 YYDKDF (reference sequence). CDR3 sequence (DNA): TGTGCCACCAGCAGAGTAGCGGAGACCCAGTACTTC. Amino acid sequence: CATSRVAETQYF.

The genes are TRBV15 and TRBJ1-4; D may be TRBD1 (5 bases). The CDR3 contains 15 residues. CDR1 and CDR2 (germline): LNHNV, YYDKDF (reference sequence). With 1 base removed from V and 4 bases from J, the gap between germline ends came to 10 bases. In DNA, the CDR3 is TGTGCCACCAGCAGAGGGGGCAGTGGTAATGAAAAACTGTTTTTT. This translates into CATSRGGSGNEKLFF.

The chain links TRBV4-2 to TRBJ2-3, with 8 nucleotides matching TRBD2. Germline V gene lookup returns CDR1 LGHNA and CDR2 YNFKEQ. The CDR3 loop spans 17 amino acids. Trimming removed 3 bases from V and 1 base from J; junction bases left unmatched: 9. The CDR3 DNA reads as TGTGCCAGCAGCCAGCCTACAGCGGGGGCGGGCACAGATACGCAGTATTTT. This codes for CASSQPTAGAGTDTQYF.